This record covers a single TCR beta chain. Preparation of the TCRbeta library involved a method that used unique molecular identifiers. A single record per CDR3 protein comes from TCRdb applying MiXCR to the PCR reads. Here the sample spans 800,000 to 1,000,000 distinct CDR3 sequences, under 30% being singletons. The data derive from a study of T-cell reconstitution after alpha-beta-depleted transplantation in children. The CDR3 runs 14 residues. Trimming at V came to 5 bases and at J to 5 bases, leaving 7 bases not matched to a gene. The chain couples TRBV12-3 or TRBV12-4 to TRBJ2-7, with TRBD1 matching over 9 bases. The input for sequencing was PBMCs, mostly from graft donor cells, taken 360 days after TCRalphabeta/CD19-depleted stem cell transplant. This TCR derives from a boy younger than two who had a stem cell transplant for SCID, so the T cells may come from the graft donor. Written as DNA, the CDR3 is TGTGCCAGCAGTCTAAGGGACAGGGTGGACGAGCAGTACTTC. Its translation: CASSLRDRVDEQYF.